Reported below is one T cell receptor (beta chain). Antigen unknown. The CDR3 consists of 15 residues. Per the germline V gene, CDR1 is SGDLS and CDR2 is YYNGEE. Trimming cost V 0 bases and J 4 bases, with 12 bases left between them. The sample comes from a study of pediatric ulcerative colitis. Study results and caveats: Blood-rectal clonal overlap within each person was significantly higher in ulcerative colitis patients than controls. Clonal expansions reduced rectal repertoire diversity in acute severe colitis.

Clones were read by immunoSEQ multiplex PCR, and TCRdb kept only the in-frame ones, dropping some. There are roughly 54,000 clones in the sample; about 90% occur only once, and about 1.5% lies in the top ten. The genes are TRBV9 and TRBJ2-3; D call uncertain. The sequencing sample was made of blood. This clonotype was obtained from a boy between 10 and 17 years old who was a control in a study of pediatric ulcerative colitis. CDR3 bases: TGTGCCAGCAGCGTAGACGTAGTCCCGGCAGATACGCAGTATTTT. Translating it yields CASSVDVVPADTQYF.